The text below deals with one T cell receptor (beta chain). Its antigen remains unknown. After removal of 0 bases from V and 0 bases from J, the junction contained 2 bases not matched to a gene. The germline V gene has CDR1 LGHNA and CDR2 YSLEER. The CDR3 loop spans 15 amino acids. The record originates from a study of cytomegalovirus exposure and HLA in healthy donors. At the level of the study: Samples from HLA-typed donors yielded 85 million to 95 million unique TCRs in an early data release. Notes on the study in general: Previous analysis showed most TCR beta V segments were productive about 90% or about 30% of the time. The listing of some 170 TCR beta chains classed them as cytomegalovirus-associated.

PCR primers comprised 60 Vbeta and 13 Jbeta primers. The repertoire was sequenced with immunoSEQ multiplex PCR; TCRdb's copy has only in-frame clones and lacks some. The sample has 80,000 to 100,000 clones; 80% are singletons. The V call is TRBV4-3, the J call TRBJ2-7; TRBD2 matches 7 bases. This TCR derives from a man between 25 and 39 years old in good health and CMV-seronegative. The source material was PBMCs. CDR3 coding DNA: TGCGCCAGCAGCCAAGACCTAGCGGTCTCCTACGAGCAGTACTTC. It is translated as CASSQDLAVSYEQYF.